This is a list of T cell receptor beta chains from one sample in a study of neurological immune-mediated disorders. MiXCR was run by TCRdb on the 5' RACE reads, yielding one entry per CDR3 protein. This table holds about 66,000 distinct CDR3 sequences, 5.2% found once. What was sequenced was PBMCs. The receptors originated from a woman under 40 with multiple sclerosis. Both conserved end residues are part of each CDR3. Each record gives: D gene, J gene, clone size, V gene, CDR3 protein, CDR3 DNA. A D gene is named only where the DNA matches it firmly. Clone size is stated in some rows and not others, as once, few, many or a class when expanded.

d_call: .
j_call: TRBJ1-1
clone_size: many
v_call: TRBV5-1
cdr3_aa: CASSPQTEANTEAFF
cdr3_nt: TGCGCCAGCAGCCCCCAGACAGAGGCTAACACTGAAGCTTTCTTT

d_call: .
j_call: TRBJ2-5
clone_size: .
v_call: TRBV7-2
cdr3_aa: CASSQGGAGQETQYF
cdr3_nt: TGTGCCAGCAGCCAAGGGGGGGCGGGGCAAGAGACCCAGTACTTC

d_call: .
j_call: TRBJ1-5
clone_size: few
v_call: TRBV12-3/TRBV12-4
cdr3_aa: CASSKGLSGQPQNF
cdr3_nt: TGTGCCAGCAGTAAGGGATTGAGTGGCCAGCCCCAGAATTTT

d_call: TRBD2
j_call: TRBJ2-3
clone_size: many
v_call: TRBV5-1
cdr3_aa: CASSGTSGGARVTDTQYF
cdr3_nt: TGCGCCAGCAGCGGGACTAGCGGGGGGGCCCGGGTAACAGATACGCAGTATTTT

d_call: .
j_call: TRBJ2-3
clone_size: many
v_call: TRBV7-2
cdr3_aa: CASSLVGASTDTQYF
cdr3_nt: TGTGCCAGCAGCTTAGTGGGGGCGAGCACAGATACGCAGTATTTT

d_call: TRBD1
j_call: TRBJ1-6
clone_size: many
v_call: TRBV5-5
cdr3_aa: CASRPVPGTDNSPLHF
cdr3_nt: TGTGCCAGCAGGCCAGTCCCTGGGACAGATAATTCACCCCTCCACTTT

d_call: .
j_call: TRBJ2-5
clone_size: .
v_call: TRBV5-1
cdr3_aa: CASTSEETQYF
cdr3_nt: TGCGCCAGCACATCGGAAGAGACCCAGTACTTC

d_call: .
j_call: TRBJ2-6
clone_size: many
v_call: TRBV27
cdr3_aa: CASKDSGANVLTF
cdr3_nt: TGTGCCAGCAAGGACTCTGGGGCCAACGTCCTGACTTTC

d_call: .
j_call: TRBJ2-3
clone_size: many
v_call: TRBV7-2
cdr3_aa: CASSLGGADTQYF
cdr3_nt: TGTGCCAGCAGCTTGGGGGGAGCAGATACGCAGTATTTT

d_call: .
j_call: TRBJ2-3
clone_size: many
v_call: TRBV7-2
cdr3_aa: CASSPHVYQGTDTQYF
cdr3_nt: TGTGCCAGCAGCCCCCATGTGTATCAGGGCACAGATACGCAGTATTTT

d_call: .
j_call: TRBJ2-1
clone_size: many
v_call: TRBV6-6
cdr3_aa: CASRLSASSAHEQFF
cdr3_nt: TGTGCCAGCAGATTATCGGCTAGCAGCGCCCATGAGCAGTTCTTC

d_call: TRBD2
j_call: TRBJ2-2
clone_size: many
v_call: TRBV2
cdr3_aa: CASRVASGVNTGELFF
cdr3_nt: TGTGCCAGCAGAGTAGCTAGCGGGGTTAACACCGGGGAGCTGTTTTTT

d_call: .
j_call: TRBJ1-5
clone_size: .
v_call: TRBV7-8
cdr3_aa: CASSPTPGPWQPQNF
cdr3_nt: TGTGCCAGCAGCCCGACACCGGGCCCATGGCAGCCCCAGAATTTT

d_call: TRBD2
j_call: TRBJ2-7
clone_size: many
v_call: TRBV20-1
cdr3_aa: CSAKLQTSGGAEQYF
cdr3_nt: TGCAGTGCTAAACTACAGACTAGCGGGGGGGCGGAGCAGTACTTC

d_call: .
j_call: TRBJ2-4
clone_size: many
v_call: TRBV20-1
cdr3_aa: CSAINRVSAKNIQYF
cdr3_nt: TGCAGTGCTATAAACAGGGTTTCAGCCAAAAACATTCAGTACTTC

d_call: .
j_call: TRBJ2-3
clone_size: medium-sized
v_call: TRBV20-1
cdr3_aa: CSARASSTDTQYF
cdr3_nt: TGCAGTGCTAGAGCATCGAGCACAGATACGCAGTATTTT

d_call: .
j_call: TRBJ1-4
clone_size: many
v_call: TRBV20-1
cdr3_aa: CSARDLAGTNEKLFF
cdr3_nt: TGCAGTGCTAGAGATCTTGCGGGGACTAATGAAAAACTGTTTTTT

d_call: .
j_call: TRBJ1-2
clone_size: many
v_call: TRBV5-1
cdr3_aa: CASSESTESLYGYTF
cdr3_nt: TGCGCCAGCAGCGAGTCGACAGAGTCCCTCTATGGCTACACCTTC

d_call: .
j_call: TRBJ1-2
clone_size: many
v_call: TRBV12-3/TRBV12-4
cdr3_aa: CASRPGRSNYGYTF
cdr3_nt: TGTGCCAGCAGACCTGGACGGTCTAACTATGGCTACACCTTC

d_call: TRBD2
j_call: TRBJ2-3
clone_size: many
v_call: TRBV3-1
cdr3_aa: CASSPRGGLGTDTQYF
cdr3_nt: TGTGCCAGCAGCCCACGGGGGGGCCTTGGCACAGATACGCAGTATTTT

d_call: .
j_call: TRBJ2-5
clone_size: many
v_call: TRBV4-2
cdr3_aa: CASSQEGSRETQYF
cdr3_nt: TGTGCCAGCAGCCAAGAAGGGAGCAGGGAGACCCAGTACTTC

d_call: .
j_call: TRBJ1-5
clone_size: many
v_call: TRBV12-3/TRBV12-4
cdr3_aa: CASSLGGEGIGQPQHF
cdr3_nt: TGTGCCAGCAGTTTAGGGGGAGAGGGTATCGGACAGCCCCAGCATTTT

d_call: .
j_call: TRBJ1-2
clone_size: many
v_call: TRBV20-1
cdr3_aa: CSAHRSVYGYTF
cdr3_nt: TGCAGTGCGCACCGATCGGTCTATGGCTACACCTTC

d_call: .
j_call: TRBJ2-5
clone_size: many
v_call: TRBV7-2
cdr3_aa: CASSKTRTEETQYF
cdr3_nt: TGTGCCAGCAGCAAAACACGGACAGAAGAGACCCAGTACTTC

d_call: TRBD1
j_call: TRBJ1-5
clone_size: .
v_call: TRBV6-1
cdr3_aa: CASSEAGTGTHQPQNF
cdr3_nt: TGTGCCAGCAGTGAAGCCGGGACAGGGACCCATCAGCCCCAGAATTTT

d_call: TRBD2
j_call: TRBJ2-5
clone_size: many
v_call: TRBV20-1
cdr3_aa: CSVGSSGGGIRETQYF
cdr3_nt: TGCAGTGTGGGCAGTTCAGGCGGGGGGATAAGAGAGACCCAGTACTTC

d_call: TRBD1
j_call: TRBJ1-5
clone_size: many
v_call: TRBV10-2
cdr3_aa: CASSGTGQQPQNF
cdr3_nt: TGCGCCAGCAGTGGGACAGGGCAGCAGCCCCAGAATTTT